This is a list of T cell receptor beta chains from one sample in a study of blood T cell repertoires in COVID-19. Profiled with immunoSEQ multiplex PCR; TCRdb holds only in-frame clones, not every one. The table has about 24,000 clones, around 90% seen once. Sequenced material: peripheral blood. These receptors came from a man aged 65 to 79 with COVID-19, enrolled during active disease. The CDR3 runs from the conserved cysteine through the conserved F or W. Fields, in order: clone size, V gene, D gene, J gene, CDR3 DNA, CDR3 protein. D genes are given only for firm matches. Clone size, where shown, is once, few, many, or a class for clones that have expanded.

abundance: NA; v_gene: TRBV18; d_gene: NA; j_gene: TRBJ2-6; CDR3nt: TGTGCCAGCTCACCGCGCCAGGGTGACAACGTCCTGACTTTC; CDR3aa: CASSPRQGDNVLTF
abundance: once; v_gene: TRBV11-2; d_gene: NA; j_gene: TRBJ1-3; CDR3nt: TGTGCCAGCAGCCCGGTCTCTGGAAACACCATATATTTT; CDR3aa: CASSPVSGNTIYF
abundance: NA; v_gene: TRBV29-1; d_gene: NA; j_gene: TRBJ1-1; CDR3nt: TGCAGCGTACACAGGGCGGGGAACACTGAAGCTTTCTTT; CDR3aa: CSVHRAGNTEAFF
abundance: once; v_gene: TRBV6-5; d_gene: TRBD1; j_gene: TRBJ1-3; CDR3nt: TGTGCCAGCAGTCCAGGGGGCACTGGAAACACCATATATTTT; CDR3aa: CASSPGGTGNTIYF
abundance: NA; v_gene: TRBV19; d_gene: NA; j_gene: TRBJ1-2; CDR3nt: TGTGCCAGTAGTTCAGGCTATGGCTACACCTTC; CDR3aa: CASSSGYGYTF
abundance: NA; v_gene: TRBV10-3; d_gene: TRBD1; j_gene: TRBJ2-7; CDR3nt: TGTGCCACGGACGACGCCGGGACAGGGTTTTACGAGCAGTACTTC; CDR3aa: CATDDAGTGFYEQYF
abundance: NA; v_gene: TRBV2; d_gene: TRBD1; j_gene: TRBJ2-2; CDR3nt: TGTGCCAGCAGTGACGGACCCGGGACAGGGGGCTTGCGGGAGGGTCTCACCGGGGAGCTGTTTTTT; CDR3aa: CASSDGPGTGGLREGLTGELFF
abundance: NA; v_gene: TRBV19; d_gene: TRBD1; j_gene: TRBJ2-5; CDR3nt: TGTGCCAGTAGTTTGACCGGGACAGGGGTCGGGACCCAGTACTTC; CDR3aa: CASSLTGTGVGTQYF
abundance: NA; v_gene: TRBV12-3/TRBV12-4; d_gene: NA; j_gene: TRBJ2-2; CDR3nt: TGTGCCAGCAGTATACTAGTCACCGGGGAGCTGTTTTTT; CDR3aa: CASSILVTGELFF
abundance: NA; v_gene: TRBV30; d_gene: TRBD1; j_gene: TRBJ1-1; CDR3nt: TGTGCCTGGAGAAGGACAGGGAACACTGAAGCTTTCTTT; CDR3aa: CAWRRTGNTEAFF
abundance: NA; v_gene: TRBV7-9; d_gene: NA; j_gene: TRBJ2-6; CDR3nt: TGTGCCAGCAGCTTATTGGTTGGAGCTGGGGCCAACGTCCTGACTTTC; CDR3aa: CASSLLVGAGANVLTF
abundance: NA; v_gene: TRBV13; d_gene: NA; j_gene: TRBJ2-1; CDR3nt: TGTGCCAGCAGCGTATCGAATGAGCAGTTCTTC; CDR3aa: CASSVSNEQFF
abundance: NA; v_gene: TRBV30; d_gene: NA; j_gene: TRBJ2-7; CDR3nt: TGTGCCTGGAGTGTACGAGGAATAACCCACGAGCAGTACTTC; CDR3aa: CAWSVRGITHEQYF
abundance: NA; v_gene: TRBV27; d_gene: TRBD1; j_gene: TRBJ2-3; CDR3nt: TGTGCCAGCAGTTTCGGGACAGTCACAGATACGCAGTATTTT; CDR3aa: CASSFGTVTDTQYF
abundance: NA; v_gene: TRBV6-4; d_gene: NA; j_gene: TRBJ1-1; CDR3nt: TGTGCCAGCAGTGACTCGAACAACAGGGCGGTTGAAGCTTTCTTT; CDR3aa: CASSDSNNRAVEAFF
abundance: NA; v_gene: TRBV7-9; d_gene: NA; j_gene: TRBJ2-2; CDR3nt: TGTGCCAGCAGCTTATATGCGGCGAACACCGGGGAGCTGTTTTTT; CDR3aa: CASSLYAANTGELFF
abundance: NA; v_gene: TRBV7-8; d_gene: NA; j_gene: TRBJ1-5; CDR3nt: TGTGCCAGCAGCTTAGTTGAGGTTTTCGTTGGCAATCAGCCCCAGCATTTT; CDR3aa: CASSLVEVFVGNQPQHF
abundance: NA; v_gene: TRBV5-6; d_gene: TRBD1; j_gene: TRBJ1-2; CDR3nt: TGTGCCAGCAGCTGGACAGGAAGTGGCTACACCTTC; CDR3aa: CASSWTGSGYTF
abundance: NA; v_gene: TRBV29-1; d_gene: NA; j_gene: TRBJ2-7; CDR3nt: TGCAGCGTTTCTCTTTGGGGGCATTACGAGCAGTACTTC; CDR3aa: CSVSLWGHYEQYF
abundance: NA; v_gene: TRBV5-6; d_gene: NA; j_gene: TRBJ2-6; CDR3nt: TGTGCCAGCAGCTTGGGAGTTCGGACATCTTCTGGGGCCAACGTCCTGACTTTC; CDR3aa: CASSLGVRTSSGANVLTF
abundance: NA; v_gene: TRBV5-1; d_gene: TRBD2; j_gene: TRBJ2-5; CDR3nt: TGCGCCAGCAGCTTGCTGGGGACTAGCGGGGGGCAGGAGACCCAGTACTTC; CDR3aa: CASSLLGTSGGQETQYF
abundance: NA; v_gene: TRBV18; d_gene: NA; j_gene: TRBJ2-7; CDR3nt: TGTGCCAGCTCAGGGGGCAGCGTCTACGAGCAGTACTTC; CDR3aa: CASSGGSVYEQYF
abundance: NA; v_gene: TRBV9; d_gene: NA; j_gene: TRBJ2-1; CDR3nt: TGTGCCAGCAGCCCCGGAGGTGGGGATGAGCAGTTCTTC; CDR3aa: CASSPGGGDEQFF
abundance: few; v_gene: TRBV7-9; d_gene: NA; j_gene: TRBJ2-5; CDR3nt: TGTGCCAGCAGCTTAAACGGGGTTACGGAGACCCAGTACTTC; CDR3aa: CASSLNGVTETQYF
abundance: NA; v_gene: TRBV19; d_gene: NA; j_gene: TRBJ1-1; CDR3nt: TGTGCCAGTAAGCTCGAAGGGGCTTCGAACACTGAAGCTTTCTTT; CDR3aa: CASKLEGASNTEAFF
abundance: NA; v_gene: TRBV7-9; d_gene: NA; j_gene: TRBJ1-1; CDR3nt: TGTGCCAGCAGCTTATTACAGACGTTGAACACTGAAGCTTTCTTT; CDR3aa: CASSLLQTLNTEAFF
abundance: NA; v_gene: TRBV18; d_gene: NA; j_gene: TRBJ1-1; CDR3nt: TGTGCCAGCTCACCAGTCATTAACACTGAAGCTTTCTTT; CDR3aa: CASSPVINTEAFF
abundance: NA; v_gene: TRBV5-1; d_gene: NA; j_gene: TRBJ1-1; CDR3nt: TGCGCCAGCAGCCGGTTAGGACAGACGAACACTGAAGCTTTCTTT; CDR3aa: CASSRLGQTNTEAFF
abundance: NA; v_gene: TRBV11-2; d_gene: NA; j_gene: TRBJ1-4; CDR3nt: TGTGCCAGCAGCCTGACAGCAATAACTAATGAAAAACTGTTTTTT; CDR3aa: CASSLTAITNEKLFF
abundance: NA; v_gene: TRBV2; d_gene: TRBD2; j_gene: TRBJ2-1; CDR3nt: TGTGCCAGCAGTGAGTCACTAGCGGGGTACAATGAGCAGTTCTTC; CDR3aa: CASSESLAGYNEQFF
abundance: NA; v_gene: TRBV7-9; d_gene: NA; j_gene: TRBJ2-7; CDR3nt: TGTGCCAGCAGCTATTCAGGGGGGCCGAGGGGCGAGCAGTACTTC; CDR3aa: CASSYSGGPRGEQYF
abundance: NA; v_gene: TRBV7-2; d_gene: TRBD2; j_gene: TRBJ2-3; CDR3nt: TGTGCCAGCAGCCCCGGGGGGGGGTCAGATACGCAGTATTTT; CDR3aa: CASSPGGGSDTQYF
abundance: NA; v_gene: TRBV5-4; d_gene: NA; j_gene: TRBJ2-7; CDR3nt: TGTGCCAGCAGCCCGCAGGGTAAGGGGGTTTCCTACGAGCAGTACTTC; CDR3aa: CASSPQGKGVSYEQYF
abundance: once; v_gene: TRBV12-3/TRBV12-4; d_gene: NA; j_gene: TRBJ2-1; CDR3nt: TGTGCCAGCAGTTTTAAGAGCTATTCGGGGCAGTTCTTC; CDR3aa: CASSFKSYSGQFF
abundance: NA; v_gene: TRBV6-4; d_gene: TRBD2; j_gene: TRBJ2-1; CDR3nt: TGTGCCAGCAGTGACGGGACTAGCGGTTACAATGAGCAGTTCTTC; CDR3aa: CASSDGTSGYNEQFF
abundance: NA; v_gene: TRBV19; d_gene: TRBD2; j_gene: TRBJ2-3; CDR3nt: TGTGCCAGTAGTATCTCCCTAGCGGGATTCACAGATACGCAGTATTTT; CDR3aa: CASSISLAGFTDTQYF
abundance: NA; v_gene: TRBV12-5; d_gene: TRBD1; j_gene: TRBJ1-4; CDR3nt: TGTGCTAGTGGTTTGGTACTGGACAGGCCGTGGTTGTTTTTT; CDR3aa: CASGLVLDRPWLFF
abundance: NA; v_gene: TRBV29-1; d_gene: TRBD1; j_gene: TRBJ1-1; CDR3nt: TGCAGCGGGACAGGGGGAAGCACTGAAGCTTTCTTT; CDR3aa: CSGTGGSTEAFF
abundance: once; v_gene: TRBV29-1; d_gene: TRBD2; j_gene: TRBJ2-1; CDR3nt: TGCAGCCTAATTACTAGCGAGAGCTCCTACAATGAGCAGTTCTTC; CDR3aa: CSLITSESSYNEQFF
abundance: NA; v_gene: TRBV5-4; d_gene: NA; j_gene: TRBJ1-6; CDR3nt: TGTGCCAGCAGCTCGAAGGACAGCCCCCTAGGGCCCCTCCACTTT; CDR3aa: CASSSKDSPLGPLHF
abundance: NA; v_gene: TRBV3-1/TRBV3-2; d_gene: TRBD2; j_gene: TRBJ2-2; CDR3nt: TGTGCCAGCAGCCCAGGGACTAGCGGATCCACCGGGGAGCTGTTTTTT; CDR3aa: CASSPGTSGSTGELFF
abundance: NA; v_gene: TRBV5-4; d_gene: NA; j_gene: TRBJ2-1; CDR3nt: TGTGCCAGCAGCCCCGGGGGCTACAATGAGCAGTTCTTC; CDR3aa: CASSPGGYNEQFF
abundance: NA; v_gene: TRBV19; d_gene: NA; j_gene: TRBJ2-1; CDR3nt: TGTGCCAGTACCGACGGCTGGACAGAGAAAGGCAATGAGCAGTTCTTC; CDR3aa: CASTDGWTEKGNEQFF
abundance: NA; v_gene: TRBV4-2; d_gene: TRBD2; j_gene: TRBJ2-3; CDR3nt: TGTGCCAGCAGCCAAGTTAGCGGGAGGGCGGCGCAGTATTTT; CDR3aa: CASSQVSGRAAQYF
abundance: few; v_gene: TRBV18; d_gene: TRBD1; j_gene: TRBJ1-2; CDR3nt: TGTGCCAGCTCACGGACAGGAGACTATGGCTACACCTTC; CDR3aa: CASSRTGDYGYTF
abundance: NA; v_gene: TRBV3-1/TRBV3-2; d_gene: NA; j_gene: TRBJ1-2; CDR3nt: TGTGCCAGCAGCCCGGTCAGGAGGGGAAGCTATGGCTACACCTTC; CDR3aa: CASSPVRRGSYGYTF
abundance: NA; v_gene: TRBV10-2; d_gene: NA; j_gene: TRBJ2-5; CDR3nt: TGCGCCAGCAGTGAGACGGGAGCCCAGTACTTC; CDR3aa: CASSETGAQYF
abundance: NA; v_gene: TRBV5-6; d_gene: NA; j_gene: TRBJ2-3; CDR3nt: TGTGCCAGCAGCTTGTCAGGGGACAGCACAGATACGCAGTATTTT; CDR3aa: CASSLSGDSTDTQYF
abundance: NA; v_gene: TRBV5-1; d_gene: NA; j_gene: TRBJ1-1; CDR3nt: TGCGCCAGCAGCTTGGGGACAGCGATGAACACTGAAGCTTTCTTT; CDR3aa: CASSLGTAMNTEAFF
abundance: NA; v_gene: TRBV5-1; d_gene: NA; j_gene: TRBJ2-1; CDR3nt: TGCGCCAGCAGCTATGGAGGAGGGAATGAGCAGTTCTTC; CDR3aa: CASSYGGGNEQFF
abundance: NA; v_gene: TRBV7-2; d_gene: NA; j_gene: TRBJ1-6; CDR3nt: TGTGCCAGCAGCTTAACGGGGTTTAATTCACCCCTCCACTTT; CDR3aa: CASSLTGFNSPLHF
abundance: NA; v_gene: TRBV5-6; d_gene: TRBD2; j_gene: TRBJ2-2; CDR3nt: TGTGCCAGCAGTTGGACTAGCGGGGGACCTAACACCGGGGAGCTGTTTTTT; CDR3aa: CASSWTSGGPNTGELFF
abundance: few; v_gene: TRBV7-9; d_gene: NA; j_gene: TRBJ2-3; CDR3nt: TGTGCCAGCAGCTTAGCGCAGGTAGCAGATACGCAGTATTTT; CDR3aa: CASSLAQVADTQYF
abundance: NA; v_gene: TRBV6-2/TRBV6-3; d_gene: TRBD1; j_gene: TRBJ1-5; CDR3nt: TGTGCCAGCAGTCATACAGGGGTAAATCAGCCCCAGCATTTT; CDR3aa: CASSHTGVNQPQHF
abundance: once; v_gene: TRBV3-1/TRBV3-2; d_gene: NA; j_gene: TRBJ1-3; CDR3nt: TGTGCCAGCAGTCTACAGGAGGGACGGCTAAACACCATATATTTT; CDR3aa: CASSLQEGRLNTIYF
abundance: NA; v_gene: TRBV12-3/TRBV12-4; d_gene: NA; j_gene: TRBJ2-1; CDR3nt: TGTGCCAGCAGTTTCAACTCCAATCAGCAGTTCTTC; CDR3aa: CASSFNSNQQFF
abundance: NA; v_gene: TRBV7-9; d_gene: NA; j_gene: TRBJ2-3; CDR3nt: TGTGCCAGCAGCTTAGTGGCAGGGCCAAGCACAGATACGCAGTATTTT; CDR3aa: CASSLVAGPSTDTQYF
abundance: NA; v_gene: TRBV5-6; d_gene: NA; j_gene: TRBJ2-3; CDR3nt: TGTGCCAGCAGCTTTCTTTTGACAGATACGCAGTATTTT; CDR3aa: CASSFLLTDTQYF
abundance: NA; v_gene: TRBV5-1; d_gene: TRBD2; j_gene: TRBJ2-1; CDR3nt: TGCGCCAGCAGCCCCGGTGGTAGCGGGACGTCCGCCTACAATGAGCAGTTCTTC; CDR3aa: CASSPGGSGTSAYNEQFF